This passage covers 22 T cell receptor beta chains from one sample sequenced in a study of T cell repertoires in cytomegalovirus infection. MiXCR was run by TCRdb on the reads, yielding one entry per CDR3 protein. Of 150,000 to 200,000 distinct CDR3 sequences listed, 28% are singletons. Sequencing was carried out using PBMCs. Receptor source: a human donor in good health (CMV status not recorded). Some clones in this sample may be carry-over from other donors' samples.

In its sample, this clonotype was seen a few times. The rearrangement uses TRBV6-6 and TRBJ1-5; TRBD1 is a possible D gene (6 bases). Deletions cut 4 bases from V and 3 bases from J, with 13 bases between. The CDR3 runs 15 residues. Germline V gene lookup returns CDR1 MNHNY and CDR2 SVGAGI (reference sequence). Here the CDR3 DNA reads TGTGCCAGCAGTTCCCCGGGGGCGTTCAATCAGCCCCAGCATTTT. Residues: CASSSPGAFNQPQHF.

V usage is TRBV11-2 and J usage is TRBJ2-5, with TRBD2 matching 8 bases. The CDR3 length is 15 residues. J was trimmed by 5 bases and V by 5 bases; bases with no gene match: 10. Germline V CDR1 and CDR2: SGHAT, FQNNGV. The chain's CDR3 is CASSPRGGLQETQYF. DNA of the CDR3: TGTGCCAGCAGCCCCCGGGGGGGGCTCCAGGAGACCCAGTACTTC.

This clonotype has ten or more counts. The chain joins TRBV7-3 to TRBJ2-3; TRBD1 agrees at 7 bases. This CDR3 spans 16 amino acids. The germline V gene encodes CDR1 SGHTA and CDR2 FQGTGA. The V gene end was trimmed by 6 bases and the J gene end by 6 bases; junction bases not matched to a gene: 15. The CDR3 DNA follows: TGTGCCAGCAGTCAAACCGGGACAGCGATGCAGGATACGCAGTATTTT. It yields the protein CASSQTGTAMQDTQYF.

Concerning this clonotype itself: Sequence at one end of the junction differs from germline and may be a read error. The chain is built from TRBV28 and TRBJ1-3; D gene ambiguous. CDR1 is MDHEN, CDR2 SYDVKM, per germline. The CDR3 length is 15 residues. CDR3 nucleotides: TGTGCCAACAGTTTAACGGCCGTGTCTGGAAACACCATATATTTT. Amino acid sequence: CANSLTAVSGNTIYF.

Remarks on this clonotype: Mismatch with germline at one junction end may stem from a read error. The chain uses TRBV14 and TRBJ2-1; no reliable D call. The CDR3 totals 13 residues. The germline V gene has CDR1 SGHDN and CDR2 FVKESK. The CDR3: CASSQGSNNVQFF. For the CDR3, the DNA is TGTGCCAGCAGCCAAGGGTCGAACAATGTGCAGTTCTTC.

In this sample, this clonotype turned up many times. J is TRBJ2-1 and V is TRBV7-2, with D possibly being TRBD1 (6 bases). The CDR3 sequence is 15 residues long. V was trimmed by 4 bases and J by 2 bases, leaving 12 bases between them. The germline gives CDR1 SGHTA, CDR2 FQGNSA. DNA for the CDR3: TGTGCCAGCAGCTCCGACGGACAGACCTACAATGAGCAGTTCTTC. As protein: CASSSDGQTYNEQFF.

The chain has TRBV20-1 and TRBJ2-7; 8 bases match TRBD2. Looked up from germline, CDR1 is DFQATT and CDR2 is SNEGSKA (reference sequence). V dropped 6 bases and J dropped 1; count of bases not matched to a gene: 8. The CDR3 is made up of 14 amino acids. This chain's CDR3 is CSAPRGGGSYEQYF. The CDR3 coding sequence is TGCAGTGCGCCCCGGGGGGGGGGATCCTACGAGCAGTACTTC.

This clonotype occurred many times. The rearrangement links TRBV6-2 or TRBV6-3 to TRBJ2-7; 9 bases map to TRBD2. Germline V gene lookup returns CDR1 MNHEY and CDR2 SVGEGT. Trimming at V came to 0 bases and at J to 2 bases, leaving 8 bases not matched to a gene. This CDR3 comprises 17 residues. CDR3 nucleotides: TGTGCCAGCAGTTACTCGTTCGCGGGGGGGCAGACCTACGAGCAGTACTTC. Translated, it gives CASSYSFAGGQTYEQYF.

V usage is TRBV7-2 and J usage is TRBJ2-1; D might be TRBD2 (7 bases). CDR1 is SGHTA, CDR2 FQGNSA, per germline. V shed 0 bases and J shed 4 bases, with 10 bases lying between them. The CDR3 is 15 amino acids. The CDR3 DNA reads as TGTGCCAGCAGCTTAGCGGGGGGGCGGTACAATGAGCAGTTCTTC. Translated, it gives CASSLAGGRYNEQFF.

The chain recombines TRBV7-2 with TRBJ1-5; 7 bases line up with TRBD1. The CDR3 is made up of 16 amino acids. With V trimmed by 3 bases and J by 2 bases, 7 bases remained unmatched. The germline gives CDR1 SGHTA, CDR2 FQGNSA. The CDR3 DNA follows: TGTGCCAGCAGCTTCAACAGGGGTATAGGCAATCAGCCCCAGCATTTT. Translating it yields CASSFNRGIGNQPQHF.

Points on this clonotype: Relative to the germline gene, one junction end is altered; a read error may explain this. The V call is TRBV4-1, the J call TRBJ1-2, with D uncertain. Germline CDR1 and CDR2: MGHRA and YSYEKL. The CDR3 runs to 15 residues. The CDR3 region has the DNA TGTGCCAGCAGCCAAGAGAGGACGGCCGAGGATGGCTACACCTTC. This encodes CASSQERTAEDGYTF.

This clonotype was observed a handful of times. CDR3 DNA sequence: TGCAGCGGAAGAATCGACAGAGGACAGTTCTTC. It is translated as CSGRIDRGQFF. V and J are TRBV29-1 and TRBJ2-1; possibly TRBD1 for D (5 bases). With 7 bases removed from V and 13 bases from J, the gap between germline ends came to 17 bases. The CDR3 runs 11 residues. CDR1 is SQVTM, CDR2 ANQGSEA, per germline.

Turning to this clonotype: The junction departs from the called germline gene at one end, perhaps through a read error. J is TRBJ2-3 and V is TRBV12-3 or TRBV12-4, with unresolved D. This CDR3 spans 13 amino acids. This chain's CDR3 is CACSLRGTDTQYF. The CDR3 DNA reads as TGTGCCTGCAGTTTAAGGGGCACAGATACGCAGTATTTT.

V and J are TRBV12-3 or TRBV12-4 and TRBJ1-5, with D possibly matching TRBD1 (6 bases). This CDR3 comprises 14 residues. V was cut by 6 bases and J by 6 bases, with 15 bases left in between. The CDR3 loop is CASSSFGGAQPQHF. DNA of the CDR3: TGTGCCAGCAGCTCATTCGGGGGGGCTCAGCCCCAGCATTTT.

The chain has TRBV2 and TRBJ1-5; 8 bases align to TRBD1. The CDR3 loop spans 15 amino acids. V lost 4 bases, J lost 5 bases, and 7 bases stayed unmatched. Germline lookup yields CDR1 SNHLY and CDR2 FYNNEI. The CDR3 DNA reads TGTGCCAGCAGTGGTGGACAGGGCTTCGATCAGCCCCAGCATTTT. It encodes CASSGGQGFDQPQHF.

This clonotype has at least ten counts. V usage is TRBV7-2 and J usage is TRBJ2-7; 10 nucleotides match TRBD1. From germline, CDR1 is SGHTA and CDR2 FQGNSA. The J segment lost 3 bases and the V segment lost 2 bases, leaving 16 bases of the junction unmatched. There are 19 residues in the CDR3. CDR3 DNA sequence: TGTGCCAGCAGCTTACCAGACAGGGGGCGCCCCCCCTCCCACTACGAGCAGTACTTC. It specifies CASSLPDRGRPPSHYEQYF.

The gene calls are TRBV7-9 and TRBJ2-7; no clear D. Trimming shortened V by 3 bases and J by 10 bases, and 13 bases separated the two germline ends. Germline assignment: CDR1 SEHNR and CDR2 FQNEAQ (reference sequence). The length of the CDR3 is 12 residues. CDR3 DNA sequence: TGTGCCAGCAGCTTGGCAGATACGAAACAGTACTTC. Protein sequence: CASSLADTKQYF.

The table lists this clonotype with many counts. The chain recombines TRBV7-8 with TRBJ1-1; D remains ambiguous. V lost 2 bases and J lost 4, with 8 bases in between. This CDR3 region has 13 residues. Germline-derived CDR1 and CDR2 are SGHVS and FQNEAQ. The CDR3 bases are TGTGCCAGCAGCTTAAGCCGGATCACTGAAGCTTTCTTT. Its protein is CASSLSRITEAFF.

This clonotype was seen a handful of times. The genes are TRBV7-3 and TRBJ2-1; the D gene could be TRBD1 or TRBD2 (5 bases each). The CDR3 sequence is 14 residues long. Looked up from germline, CDR1 is SGHTA and CDR2 is FQGTGA. Deletions cut 4 bases from V and 9 bases from J, with 16 bases between. CDR3: CASSSLTGRSEQFF. CDR3 nucleotide sequence: TGTGCCAGCAGCTCCCTCACGGGGCGGAGTGAGCAGTTCTTC.

The chain is built from TRBV20-1 and TRBJ2-7; the match to TRBD1 covers 7 bases. There are 14 residues in the CDR3. V lost 6 bases and J lost 0; bases outside the gene matches: 8. Germline V gene data show CDR1 as DFQATT and CDR2 as SNEGSKA (reference sequence). As DNA, the CDR3 is TGCAGTGCGCTACAGGGGCGCGGCTCCTACGAGCAGTACTTC. It codes for CSALQGRGSYEQYF.

This clonotype came up a few times. J is TRBJ1-3 and V is TRBV7-2; D call uncertain. V was cut by 0 bases and J by 0 bases, with 12 bases left in between. Germline assignment: CDR1 SGHTA and CDR2 FQGNSA. The CDR3 is 17 residues long. The CDR3 loop reads CASSLALAGTSGNTIYF. CDR3 nucleotides: TGTGCCAGCAGCTTAGCGTTAGCGGGAACCTCTGGAAACACCATATATTTT.

This clonotype was detected a few times. The rearrangement uses TRBV7-2 and TRBJ1-2; possibly TRBD1 for D (6 bases). CDR3 size: 13 residues. V lost 3 bases to trimming and J lost 4 bases, with 9 bases between them. Germline assignment: CDR1 SGHTA and CDR2 FQGNSA. The CDR3: CASSFQGIYGYTF. CDR3 in DNA: TGTGCCAGCAGCTTCCAGGGGATCTATGGCTACACCTTC.